These 4 T cell receptor beta chains were sequenced from one sample in a study of blood T cell repertoires in COVID-19 (TCRdb year 2020). The library came from the immunoSEQ multiplex PCR assay. TCRdb took this table from immuneACCESS and kept in-frame rearrangements with V and J called. Such tables lack part of the clones; where checked against another copy, unresolved V genes explain under half of the gap, and the rest is unexplained. A total of approximately 280,000 clones appear in this sample, 85% to 90% of them only once. The ten largest account for about 4.2% of the sample. Sequences were obtained from peripheral blood. These TCRs come from a man between 35 and 55 years old with acute or convalescent COVID-19.

This chain uses TRBV10-1 with TRBJ2-7; 9 bases are shared with TRBD1. V trimming: 4 bases; J trimming: 6 bases; junction bases outside the gene matches: 10. The CDR3 is made up of 15 amino acids. In germline, CDR1 is WNHNN, CDR2 SYGVQD (reference sequence). The CDR3 is CASSAGQGIVPEQYF. The CDR3 nucleotides are TGCGCCAGCAGTGCCGGACAGGGGATTGTACCCGAGCAGTACTTC.

The chain is built from TRBV11-3 and TRBJ2-7; TRBD1 matches 8 bases. This CDR3 comprises 14 residues. The germline CDR1 and CDR2 sequences are SGHNT and YENEEA. The trim removed 4 bases at V and 5 bases at J, leaving 7 bases unmatched. The CDR3 reads CASSSGRGLDEQYF. The CDR3 DNA sequence: TGTGCCAGCAGCTCTGGCAGGGGGCTCGACGAGCAGTACTTC.

V and J are TRBV5-6 and TRBJ1-5; TRBD1 is a possible D gene (5 bases). V was pared by 5 bases and J by 3 bases, with 18 bases between. The CDR3 has 16 amino acids. CDR1 and CDR2 from the germline V gene are SGHDT and YYEEEE. The CDR3 is CASRKRGGTNNQPQHF. In DNA, the CDR3 is TGTGCCAGCAGAAAAAGGGGTGGCACAAACAATCAGCCCCAGCATTTT.

The gene calls are TRBV11-2 and TRBJ1-1; D is undetermined. Deletions cut 10 bases from V and 0 bases from J, with 12 bases between. Looked up from germline, CDR1 is SGHAT and CDR2 is FQNNGV. This CDR3 has 13 residues. The CDR3 nucleotides read TGTGCCACCACCGACTTTATGAACACTGAAGCTTTCTTT. This gives the protein CATTDFMNTEAFF.